This is a list of T cell receptor beta chains from one sample in a study of T cell responses to AZD1222 COVID-19 vaccine. Libraries were prepared by immunoSEQ multiplex PCR; TCRdb keeps only in-frame clonotypes and omits some of them. Altogether about 130,000 clones are present, approximately 88% being singletons, with the ten largest covering roughly 5.4%. Sample: peripheral blood, taken on day 0 of AZD1222 vaccination. Receptors originate from an adult in good health. Each CDR3 is given with its conserved first and last residue. The D gene is left open where the match is weak. Part of the rows lack a size; the others show once, few, many or a class for expanded clones.

v_gene	j_gene	d_gene	abundance	CDR3aa	CDR3nt
TRBV5-1	TRBJ1-4	NA	NA	CASSPGLVSGGEKLFF	TGCGCCAGCAGCCCTGGGCTCGTTTCGGGCGGTGAAAAACTGTTTTTT
TRBV3-1/TRBV3-2	TRBJ1-1	NA	NA	CASSQILGGVEAFF	TGTGCCAGCAGCCAAATTTTAGGGGGGGTTGAAGCTTTCTTT
TRBV3-1/TRBV3-2	TRBJ2-1	NA	NA	CASSQQGPGGYNEQFF	TGTGCCAGCAGCCAGCAGGGACCTGGGGGCTACAATGAGCAGTTCTTC
TRBV9	TRBJ1-1	NA	NA	CASSPPTANTEAFF	TGTGCCAGCAGCCCTCCTACAGCGAACACTGAAGCTTTCTTT
TRBV5-1	TRBJ1-4	TRBD1	few	CASRSGGDEKLFF	TGCGCCAGCAGATCAGGGGGTGATGAAAAACTGTTTTTT
TRBV6-5	TRBJ1-2	NA	NA	CASTDTGNDGYTF	TGTGCCAGCACCGATACAGGGAATGATGGCTACACCTTC
TRBV5-1	TRBJ2-3	NA	NA	CASSRLSGATDTQYF	TGCGCCAGCAGCCGCCTCTCGGGGGCCACAGATACGCAGTATTTT
TRBV5-1	TRBJ2-1	NA	NA	CASSQQGTGGLPSYNEQFF	TGCGCCAGCAGCCAACAGGGCACCGGGGGGCTACCCTCTTACAATGAGCAGTTCTTC
TRBV6-1	TRBJ1-6	NA	NA	CASSEIGSDNSPLHF	TGTGCCAGCAGTGAGATTGGGTCCGATAATTCACCCCTCCACTTT
TRBV10-3	TRBJ2-2	TRBD2	NA	CAIKRTSGSNTGELFF	TGTGCCATCAAGAGAACTAGCGGTTCGAACACCGGGGAGCTGTTTTTT
TRBV19	TRBJ2-3	NA	NA	CASTHGDRDTQYF	TGTGCCAGTACCCACGGCGACCGGGATACGCAGTATTTT
TRBV5-4	TRBJ1-5	NA	NA	CASSLGGGVDGNQPQHF	TGTGCCAGCAGCTTGGGAGGCGGGGTAGATGGAAATCAGCCCCAGCATTTT
TRBV28	TRBJ1-6	NA	NA	CASSFGGFGTPKTPLHF	TGTGCCAGCAGTTTCGGCGGATTCGGGACGCCTAAAACACCCCTCCACTTT
TRBV27	TRBJ1-1	NA	NA	CASSNRGDTEAFF	TGTGCCAGCAGTAACCGAGGGGACACTGAAGCTTTCTTT
TRBV5-1	TRBJ1-1	NA	NA	CASSPGSLANEAFF	TGCGCCAGCAGCCCAGGTTCTCTAGCGAATGAAGCTTTCTTT
TRBV28	TRBJ2-7	TRBD1	NA	CASSLRIGQGNEQYF	TGTGCCAGCAGTTTACGCATCGGACAGGGAAACGAGCAGTACTTC
TRBV12-3/TRBV12-4	TRBJ1-1	NA	NA	CASSLEMNTEACF	TGTGCCAGCAGCCTCGAGATGAACACTGAAGCTTGCTTT
TRBV9	TRBJ2-1	TRBD2	NA	CASSLRDYHNEQFF	TGTGCCAGCAGTCTCCGGGACTACCACAATGAGCAGTTCTTC
TRBV24-1	TRBJ2-5	TRBD1	NA	CATSESGTGGEETQYF	TGTGCCACCAGTGAGTCCGGGACAGGGGGCGAGGAGACCCAGTACTTC
TRBV6-5	TRBJ2-5	TRBD2	NA	CASSQGLAGGKTQYF	TGTGCCAGCAGTCAGGGACTAGCGGGTGGAAAGACCCAGTACTTC
TRBV6-5	TRBJ2-1	TRBD2	NA	CASSYFSSGTPNEQFF	TGTGCCAGCAGTTACTTCTCTAGCGGGACTCCAAATGAGCAGTTCTTC
TRBV7-2	TRBJ1-6	NA	NA	CASSSMENSPLHF	TGTGCCAGCAGCTCTATGGAGAATTCACCCCTCCACTTT
TRBV4-1	TRBJ1-2	NA	few	CASSQGQSDIYGYTF	TGCGCCAGCAGCCAAGGGCAGTCTGACATTTATGGCTACACCTTC
TRBV7-3	TRBJ2-1	TRBD2	NA	CASSSTAGVSYNEQFF	TGTGCCAGCAGCTCCACGGCGGGGGTGTCTTACAATGAGCAGTTCTTC
TRBV4-1	TRBJ1-2	NA	NA	CASSLSSTGDYGYTF	TGCGCCAGCAGCCTTTCGTCGACAGGCGACTATGGCTACACCTTC
TRBV27	TRBJ2-7	NA	once	CASSSPSGEEQYF	TGTGCCAGCAGTTCCCCGTCGGGGGAAGAGCAGTACTTC
TRBV14	TRBJ1-4	NA	NA	CASSQDNDEKLFF	TGTGCCAGCAGCCAAGACAACGATGAAAAACTGTTTTTT
TRBV24-1	TRBJ1-4	TRBD1	NA	CATSDSRDSGEKLFF	TGTGCCACCAGTGATTCCCGGGACAGCGGCGAAAAACTGTTTTTT
TRBV11-2	TRBJ2-1	NA	NA	CASSLQGGARVEQFF	TGTGCCAGCAGCCTACAAGGCGGGGCCAGGGTTGAGCAGTTCTTC
TRBV12-3/TRBV12-4	TRBJ1-1	NA	NA	CASAMGRNTEAFF	TGTGCCAGCGCCATGGGCCGTAACACTGAAGCTTTCTTT
TRBV4-1	TRBJ2-7	TRBD1	NA	CASSQGTGGTYEQYF	TGCGCCAGCAGCCAGGGGACAGGGGGGACCTACGAGCAGTACTTC
TRBV11-2	TRBJ2-3	NA	NA	CASSLSTDTQYF	TGTGCCAGCAGCCTAAGCACAGATACGCAGTATTTT
TRBV4-1	TRBJ1-1	NA	NA	CASSQDKWMGASTEAFF	TGCGCCAGCAGCCAAGATAAGTGGATGGGGGCGAGCACTGAAGCTTTCTTT
TRBV7-2	TRBJ2-4	TRBD2	NA	CASSSYGTSGVKNIQYF	TGTGCCAGCAGCAGTTACGGGACTAGCGGGGTCAAAAACATTCAGTACTTC
TRBV7-2	TRBJ2-5	TRBD1	NA	CASSLSGQGETQYF	TGTGCCAGCAGCCTATCCGGACAGGGAGAGACCCAGTACTTC
TRBV27	TRBJ1-4	NA	NA	CASSLQPNEKLFF	TGTGCCAGCAGTTTACAGCCTAATGAAAAACTGTTTTTT
TRBV9	TRBJ1-6	NA	once	CASSVGDLRFSSPLHF	TGTGCCAGCAGCGTTGGGGACCTTAGGTTTTCTTCACCCCTCCACTTT